This TCR beta chain was recovered during a study of CXCR3-negative and CXCR3-positive naive CD8 T cells. Study-level points and caveats: Compared with CXCR3-negative naive cells, CXCR3-positive naive cells showed more hydrophobic TRB CDR3s. CXCR3 expression dropped partially after cryopreservation, and most assays relied on fresh PBMCs.

The libraries of TRB cDNA were constructed through 5' RACE using UMI labels. Each CDR3 protein gets one entry in TCRdb, which reprocessed the 5' RACE reads and gives no DNA. The repertoire table contains around 140,000 distinct CDR3 sequences. Concerning this clonotype itself: The antigen is unknown.

Specimen: naive CXCR3+ CD8+ T cells from blood. Regarding subset: CD45RO-CCR7+CD27+CD95- naive CD8+ T cells expressing CXCR3 (TNR3+). This sequence originates from a human donor in good health. Some clones in this sample may be carry-over from other donors' samples.

This CDR3 is CASSGDQKSSYEQYF. V is TRBV7-9 and J is TRBJ2-7. CDR1 and CDR2 (germline): SEHNR, FQNEAQ (reference sequence). The CDR3 loop spans 15 amino acids. The full variable domain, with the rest looked up from reference TRBV7-9 and TRBJ2-7, is DTGVSQNPRHKITKRGQNVTFRCDPISEHNRLYWYRQTLGQGPEFLTYFQNEAQLEKSRLLSDRFSAERPKGSFSTLEIQRTEQGDSAMYLCASSGDQKSSYEQYFGPGTRLTVT.